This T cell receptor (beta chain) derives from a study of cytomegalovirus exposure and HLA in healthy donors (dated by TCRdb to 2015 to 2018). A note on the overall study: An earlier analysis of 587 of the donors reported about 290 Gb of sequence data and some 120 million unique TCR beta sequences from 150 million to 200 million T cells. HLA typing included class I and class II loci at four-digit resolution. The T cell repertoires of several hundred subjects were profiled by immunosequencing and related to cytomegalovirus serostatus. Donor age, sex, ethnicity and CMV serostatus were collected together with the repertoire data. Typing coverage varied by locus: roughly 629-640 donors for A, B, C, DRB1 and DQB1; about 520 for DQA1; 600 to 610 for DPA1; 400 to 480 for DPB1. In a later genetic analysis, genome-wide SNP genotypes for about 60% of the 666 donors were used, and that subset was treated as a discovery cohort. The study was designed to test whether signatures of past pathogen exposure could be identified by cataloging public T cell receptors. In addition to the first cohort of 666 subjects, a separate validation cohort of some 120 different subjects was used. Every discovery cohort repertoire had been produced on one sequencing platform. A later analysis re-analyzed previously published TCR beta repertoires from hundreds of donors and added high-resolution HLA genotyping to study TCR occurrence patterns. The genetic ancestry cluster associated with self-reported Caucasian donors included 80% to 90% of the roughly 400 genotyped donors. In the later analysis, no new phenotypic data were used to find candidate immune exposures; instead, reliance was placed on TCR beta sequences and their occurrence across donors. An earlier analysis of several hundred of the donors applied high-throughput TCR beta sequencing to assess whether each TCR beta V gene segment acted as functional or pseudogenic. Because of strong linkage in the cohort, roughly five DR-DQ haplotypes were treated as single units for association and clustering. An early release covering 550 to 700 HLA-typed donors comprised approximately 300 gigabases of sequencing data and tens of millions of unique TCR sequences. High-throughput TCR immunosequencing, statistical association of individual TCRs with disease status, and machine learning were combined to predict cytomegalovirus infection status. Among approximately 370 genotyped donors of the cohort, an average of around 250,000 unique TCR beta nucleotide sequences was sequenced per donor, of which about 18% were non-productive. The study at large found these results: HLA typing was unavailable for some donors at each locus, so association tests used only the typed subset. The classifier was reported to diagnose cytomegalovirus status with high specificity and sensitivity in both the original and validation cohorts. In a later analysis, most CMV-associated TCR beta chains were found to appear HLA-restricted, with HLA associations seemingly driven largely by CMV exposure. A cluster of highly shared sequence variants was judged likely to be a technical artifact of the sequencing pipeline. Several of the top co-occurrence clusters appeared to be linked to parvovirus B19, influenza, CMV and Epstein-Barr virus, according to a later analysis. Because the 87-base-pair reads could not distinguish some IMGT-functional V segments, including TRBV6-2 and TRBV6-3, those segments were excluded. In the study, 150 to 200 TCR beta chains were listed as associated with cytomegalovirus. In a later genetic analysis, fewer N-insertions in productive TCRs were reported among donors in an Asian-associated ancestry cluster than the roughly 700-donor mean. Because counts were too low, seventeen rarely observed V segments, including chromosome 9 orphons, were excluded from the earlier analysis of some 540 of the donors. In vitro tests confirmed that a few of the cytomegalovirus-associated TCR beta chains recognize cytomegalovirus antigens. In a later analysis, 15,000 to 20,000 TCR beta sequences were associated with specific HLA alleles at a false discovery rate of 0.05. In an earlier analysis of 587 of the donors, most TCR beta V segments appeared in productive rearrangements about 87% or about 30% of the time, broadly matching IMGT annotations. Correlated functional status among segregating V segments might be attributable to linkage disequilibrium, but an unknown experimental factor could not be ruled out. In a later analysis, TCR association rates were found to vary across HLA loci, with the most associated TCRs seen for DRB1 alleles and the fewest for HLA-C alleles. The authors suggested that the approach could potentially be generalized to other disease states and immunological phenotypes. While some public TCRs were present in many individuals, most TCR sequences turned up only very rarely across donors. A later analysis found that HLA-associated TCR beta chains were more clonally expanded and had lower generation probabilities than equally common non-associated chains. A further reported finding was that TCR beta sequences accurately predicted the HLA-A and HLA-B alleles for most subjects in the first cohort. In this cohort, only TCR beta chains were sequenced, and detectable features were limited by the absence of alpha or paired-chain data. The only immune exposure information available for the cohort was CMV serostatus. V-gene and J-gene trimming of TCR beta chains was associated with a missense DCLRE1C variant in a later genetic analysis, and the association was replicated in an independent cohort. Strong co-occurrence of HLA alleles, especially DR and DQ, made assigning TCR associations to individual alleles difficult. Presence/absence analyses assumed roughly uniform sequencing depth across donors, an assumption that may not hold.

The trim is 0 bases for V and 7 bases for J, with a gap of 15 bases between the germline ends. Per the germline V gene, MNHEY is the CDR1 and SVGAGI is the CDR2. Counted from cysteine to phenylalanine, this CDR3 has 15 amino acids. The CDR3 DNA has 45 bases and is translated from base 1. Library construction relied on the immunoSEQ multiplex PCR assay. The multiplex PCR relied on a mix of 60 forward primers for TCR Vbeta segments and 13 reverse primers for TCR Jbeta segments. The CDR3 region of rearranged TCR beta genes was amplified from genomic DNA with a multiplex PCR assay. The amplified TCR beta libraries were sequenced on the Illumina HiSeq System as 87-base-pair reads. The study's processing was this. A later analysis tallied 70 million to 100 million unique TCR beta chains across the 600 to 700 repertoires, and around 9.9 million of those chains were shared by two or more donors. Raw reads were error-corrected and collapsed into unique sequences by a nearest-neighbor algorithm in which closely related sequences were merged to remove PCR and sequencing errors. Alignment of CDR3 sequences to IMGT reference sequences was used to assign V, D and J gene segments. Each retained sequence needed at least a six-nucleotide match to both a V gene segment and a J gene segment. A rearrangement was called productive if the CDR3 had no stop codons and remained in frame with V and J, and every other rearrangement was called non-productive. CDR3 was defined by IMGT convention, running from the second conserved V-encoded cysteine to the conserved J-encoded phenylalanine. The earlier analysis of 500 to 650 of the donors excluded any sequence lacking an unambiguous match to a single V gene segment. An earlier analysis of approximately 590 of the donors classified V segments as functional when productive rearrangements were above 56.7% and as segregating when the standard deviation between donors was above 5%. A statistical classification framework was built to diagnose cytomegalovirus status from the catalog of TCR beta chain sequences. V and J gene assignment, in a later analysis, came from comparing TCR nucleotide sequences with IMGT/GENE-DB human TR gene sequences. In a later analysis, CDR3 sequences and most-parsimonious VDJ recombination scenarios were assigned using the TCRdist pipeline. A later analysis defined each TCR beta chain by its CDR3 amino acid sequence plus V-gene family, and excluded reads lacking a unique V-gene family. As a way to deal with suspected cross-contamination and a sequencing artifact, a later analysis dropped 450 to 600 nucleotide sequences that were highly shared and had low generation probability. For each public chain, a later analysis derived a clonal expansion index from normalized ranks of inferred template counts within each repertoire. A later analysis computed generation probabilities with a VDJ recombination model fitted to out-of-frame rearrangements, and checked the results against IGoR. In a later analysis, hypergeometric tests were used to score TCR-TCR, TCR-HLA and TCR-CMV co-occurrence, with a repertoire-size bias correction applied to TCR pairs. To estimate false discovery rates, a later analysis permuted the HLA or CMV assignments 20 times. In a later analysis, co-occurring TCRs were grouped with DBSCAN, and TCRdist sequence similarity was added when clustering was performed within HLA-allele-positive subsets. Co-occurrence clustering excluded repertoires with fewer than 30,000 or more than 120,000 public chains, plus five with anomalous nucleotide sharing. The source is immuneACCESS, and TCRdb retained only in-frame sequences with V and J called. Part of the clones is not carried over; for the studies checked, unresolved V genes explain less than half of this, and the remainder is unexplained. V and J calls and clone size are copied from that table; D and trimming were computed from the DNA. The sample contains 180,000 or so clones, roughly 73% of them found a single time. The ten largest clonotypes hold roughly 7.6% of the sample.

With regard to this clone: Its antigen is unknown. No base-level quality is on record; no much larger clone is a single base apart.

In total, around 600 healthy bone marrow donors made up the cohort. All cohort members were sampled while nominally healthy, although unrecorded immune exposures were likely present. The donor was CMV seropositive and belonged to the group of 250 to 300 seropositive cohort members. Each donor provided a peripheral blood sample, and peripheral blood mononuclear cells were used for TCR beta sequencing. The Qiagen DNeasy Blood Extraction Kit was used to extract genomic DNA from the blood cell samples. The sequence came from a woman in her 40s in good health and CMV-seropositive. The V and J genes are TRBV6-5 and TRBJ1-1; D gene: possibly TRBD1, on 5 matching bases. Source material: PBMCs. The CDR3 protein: CASSYSQGHAREAFF. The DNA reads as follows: TGTGCCAGCAGTTACTCCCAGGGCCACGCTCGTGAAGCTTTCTTT.